The rows below give T cell receptor beta chains drawn from one sample of a study of breast tumors, draining lymph nodes, adjacent tissues. TCRdb itself ran the multiplex PCR reads through MiXCR, one entry per CDR3 protein. The sample lists about 130,000 distinct CDR3 sequences, 21% occurring once. The sample consisted of axillary lymph node tissue. The receptors come from a female donor with breast cancer. Some clones in this sample may be carry-over from other donors' samples. The CDR3 runs from the conserved cysteine through the conserved F or W. The order of the fields is V gene, CDR3 length, J gene, D gene, clone size, CDR3 DNA, CDR3 protein. The D gene is left open where the match is weak. Clone size is shown for a subset of rows, as once, few, many or a class of expanded clone.

TRBV18	15	TRBJ1-2	TRBD1	many	TGTGCCAGCTCACCACCGGGACAGGATTACTATGGCTACACCTTC	CASSPPGQDYYGYTF
TRBV3-1	16	TRBJ2-7	TRBD2	many	TGTGCCAGCAGCCGGGGAAGCGGGACCCTCTCCTACGAGCAGTACTTC	CASSRGSGTLSYEQYF
TRBV18	14	TRBJ2-3	-	few	TGTGCCAGCTCACCCGGGACCCTCACAGATACGCAGTATTTT	CASSPGTLTDTQYF
TRBV28	16	TRBJ1-1	-	-	TGTGCCAGCAGTTTATATCCCCCCCCCGGCAACACTGAAGCTTTCTTT	CASSLYPPPGNTEAFF
TRBV12-3/TRBV12-4	16	TRBJ1-5	-	many	TGTGCCAGCAGTTTAATGGGAACCCAAAGCAATCAGCCCCAGCATTTT	CASSLMGTQSNQPQHF
TRBV20-1	16	TRBJ2-7	-	many	TGCAGTGCTAGATCCGTGCAGAGCCGATTAACCTACGAGCAGTACTTC	CSARSVQSRLTYEQYF
TRBV5-4	13	TRBJ2-1	-	-	TGTGCCAGCAGACTGATCCACTACAATGAGCAGTTCTTC	CASRLIHYNEQFF
TRBV12-3/TRBV12-4	15	TRBJ2-7	-	many	TGTGCCAGCAGTCCTTACCGGGACACCCACTACGAGCAGTACTTC	CASSPYRDTHYEQYF
TRBV12-3/TRBV12-4	14	TRBJ2-1	-	many	TGTGCCAGCAGTTTAGGCTTGGGTCACAATGAGCAGTTCTTC	CASSLGLGHNEQFF
TRBV11-2	15	TRBJ2-7	TRBD1	many	TGTGCCAGCAGCCCACATGCCGGGACAGACTACGAGCAGTACTTC	CASSPHAGTDYEQYF
TRBV5-6	13	TRBJ2-5	-	many	TGTGCCAGCAGCTTTACAGGGTTAGAGACCCAGTACTTC	CASSFTGLETQYF
TRBV7-2	16	TRBJ2-7	-	many	TGTGCCAGCAGCTTATCGGGGATTGGGGGTGCCTACGAGCAGTACTTC	CASSLSGIGGAYEQYF
TRBV10-3	16	TRBJ2-7	TRBD2	many	TGTGCCATCAGTGAGTCCGGACTAGCGGGAGCCTACGAGCAGTACTTC	CAISESGLAGAYEQYF
TRBV6-1	14	TRBJ2-7	-	few	TGTGCCAGCAGTGAAGTAGGGGTGAGAAACGAGCAGTACTTC	CASSEVGVRNEQYF
TRBV4-2	15	TRBJ2-3	TRBD2	many	TGTGCCAGCAGCCAACCTAGCGGGAGTACAGATACGCAGTATTTT	CASSQPSGSTDTQYF
TRBV29-1	14	TRBJ2-3	TRBD1	many	TGCAGCGTAGGCACTGGGACAGACCTAAACCAGCAGTATTTT	CSVGTGTDLNQQYF